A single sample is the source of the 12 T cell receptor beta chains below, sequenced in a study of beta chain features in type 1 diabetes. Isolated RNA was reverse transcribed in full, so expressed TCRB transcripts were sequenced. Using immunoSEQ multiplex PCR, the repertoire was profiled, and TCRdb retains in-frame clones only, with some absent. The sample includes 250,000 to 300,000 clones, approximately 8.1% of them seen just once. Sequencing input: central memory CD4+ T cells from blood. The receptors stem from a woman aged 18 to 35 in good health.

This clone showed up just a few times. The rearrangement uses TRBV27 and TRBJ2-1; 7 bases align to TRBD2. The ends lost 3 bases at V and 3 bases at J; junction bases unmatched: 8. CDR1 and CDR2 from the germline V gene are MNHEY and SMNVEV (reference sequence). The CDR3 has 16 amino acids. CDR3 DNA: TGTGCCAGCAGTTTGGAGGCGGGAGTGGGCTACAATGAGCAGTTCTTC. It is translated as CASSLEAGVGYNEQFF.

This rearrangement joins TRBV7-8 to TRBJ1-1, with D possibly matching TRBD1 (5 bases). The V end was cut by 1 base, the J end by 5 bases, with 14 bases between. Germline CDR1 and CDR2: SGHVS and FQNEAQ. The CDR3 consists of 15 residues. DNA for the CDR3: TGTGCCAGCAGCTTAGAATTGGGCAGGGATACTGAAGCTTTCTTT. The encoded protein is CASSLELGRDTEAFF.

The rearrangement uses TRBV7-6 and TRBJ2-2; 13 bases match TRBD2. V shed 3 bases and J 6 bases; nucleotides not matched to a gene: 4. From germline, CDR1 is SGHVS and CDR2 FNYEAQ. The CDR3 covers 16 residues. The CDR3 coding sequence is TGTGCCAGCAGCTTCGGACTAGCGGGAGACGCCGGGGAGCTGTTTTTT. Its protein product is CASSFGLAGDAGELFF.

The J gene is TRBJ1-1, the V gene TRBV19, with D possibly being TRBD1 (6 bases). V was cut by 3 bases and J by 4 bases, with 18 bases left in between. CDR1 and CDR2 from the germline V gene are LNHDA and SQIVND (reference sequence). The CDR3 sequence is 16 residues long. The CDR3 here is CASSIPGTPISTEAFF. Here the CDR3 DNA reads TGTGCCAGTAGTATCCCCGGGACACCTATTTCCACTGAAGCTTTCTTT.

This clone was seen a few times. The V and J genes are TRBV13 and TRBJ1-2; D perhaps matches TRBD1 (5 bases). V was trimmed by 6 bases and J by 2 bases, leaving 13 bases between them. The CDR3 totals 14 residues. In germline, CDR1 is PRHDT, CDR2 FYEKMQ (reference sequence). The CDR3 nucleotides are TGTGCCAGCAGTCGTACAGGAGGGAACTATGGCTACACCTTC. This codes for CASSRTGGNYGYTF.

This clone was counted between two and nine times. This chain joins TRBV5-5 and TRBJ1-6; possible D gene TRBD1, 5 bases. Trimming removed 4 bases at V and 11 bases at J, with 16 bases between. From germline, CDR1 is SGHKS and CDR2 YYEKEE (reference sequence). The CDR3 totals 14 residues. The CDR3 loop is CASSQDARAPPLHF. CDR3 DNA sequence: TGTGCCAGCAGCCAAGATGCCAGGGCCCCACCCCTCCACTTT.

The CDR3 loop reads CASSRGYYEQYF. The CDR3 nucleotides are TGTGCCAGCAGTAGGGGGTACTACGAGCAGTACTTC. This sequence joins TRBV27 and TRBJ2-7, with D maybe TRBD1 (6 bases). Trimming took 5 bases from V and 3 from J, leaving 8 bases between them. This CDR3 comprises 12 residues. The germline V gene encodes CDR1 MNHEY and CDR2 SMNVEV (reference sequence).

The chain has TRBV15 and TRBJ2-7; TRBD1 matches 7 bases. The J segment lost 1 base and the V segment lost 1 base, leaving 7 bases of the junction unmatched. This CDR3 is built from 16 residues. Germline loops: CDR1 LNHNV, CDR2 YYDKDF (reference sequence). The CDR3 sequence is CATSRAGQGVSYEQYV. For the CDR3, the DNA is TGTGCCACCAGCAGAGCAGGGCAGGGGGTTTCCTACGAGCAGTACGTC.

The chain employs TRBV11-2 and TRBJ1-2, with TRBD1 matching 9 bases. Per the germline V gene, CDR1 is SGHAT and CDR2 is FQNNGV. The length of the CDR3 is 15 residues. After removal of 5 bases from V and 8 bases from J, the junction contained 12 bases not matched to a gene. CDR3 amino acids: CASSLSYTGGVGYTF. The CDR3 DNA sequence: TGTGCCAGCAGCCTATCCTACACAGGGGGCGTCGGCTACACCTTC.

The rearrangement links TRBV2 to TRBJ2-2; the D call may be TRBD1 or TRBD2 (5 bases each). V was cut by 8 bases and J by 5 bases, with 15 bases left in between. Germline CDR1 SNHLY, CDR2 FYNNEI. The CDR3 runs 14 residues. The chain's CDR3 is CASRPRGATGELFF. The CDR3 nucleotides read TGTGCCAGCCGCCCCCGGGGCGCGACCGGGGAGCTGTTTTTT.

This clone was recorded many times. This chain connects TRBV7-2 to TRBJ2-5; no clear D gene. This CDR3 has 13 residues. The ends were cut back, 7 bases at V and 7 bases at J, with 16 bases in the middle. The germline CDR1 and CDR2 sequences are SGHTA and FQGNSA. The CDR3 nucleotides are TGTGCCAGCAACTCCAAAGGGCGCGTGACCCAGTACTTC. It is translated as CASNSKGRVTQYF.

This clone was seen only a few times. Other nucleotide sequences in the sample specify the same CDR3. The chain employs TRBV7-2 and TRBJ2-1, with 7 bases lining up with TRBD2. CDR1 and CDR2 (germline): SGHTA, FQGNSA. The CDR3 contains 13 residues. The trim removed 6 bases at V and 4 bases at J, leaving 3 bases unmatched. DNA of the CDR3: TGTGCCAGCAGTCGGGACTATTACAATGAGCAGTTCTTC. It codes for CASSRDYYNEQFF.